The next 3 T cell receptor beta chains were all read from a single sample in a study of OX40 agonist ivuxolimab in advanced cancers. Repertoires were generated with immunoSEQ multiplex PCR, while TCRdb's copy carries only in-frame clones and drops some. The sample contains tens of thousands of clones, about 90% of which appear only once. Sequencing used CD4+ or CD8+ T cells sorted from blood, obtained in a trial of the OX40 agonist ivuxolimab. These receptor sequences come from an adult with an advanced solid tumor such as melanoma, head and neck, liver or kidney cancer.

This clone was observed a single time. The chain uses TRBV19 and TRBJ1-5; D is possibly TRBD1 (6 bases). Trimming took off 1 base at V and 3 bases at J, with 10 bases between the two ends. The germline V gene has CDR1 LNHDA and CDR2 SQIVND (reference sequence). The CDR3 has 15 amino acids. CDR3 nucleotides: TGTGCCAGTAGTATAGTCTCAGGGGACAATCAGCCCCAGCATTTT. Protein sequence: CASSIVSGDNQPQHF. Full variable domain (missing parts from reference TRBV19 and TRBJ1-5): DGGITQSPKYLFRKEGQNVTLSCEQNLNHDAMYWYRQDPGQGLRLIYYSQIVNDFQKGDIAEGYSVSREKKESFPLTVTSAQKNPTAFYLCASSIVSGDNQPQHFGDGTRLSIL.

The gene calls are TRBV29-1 and TRBJ1-1, with 7 bases matching TRBD1. V gave up 3 bases and J gave up 7 bases; unmatched junction bases: 14. The germline CDR1 and CDR2 sequences are SQVTM and ANQGSEA. The CDR3 consists of 15 residues. CDR3 bases: TGCAGCGTTGATCCCGAGGCGTCCGGGACAGATGAAGCTTTCTTT. Residues: CSVDPEASGTDEAFF.

The chain carries TRBV7-2 and TRBJ2-3, with D maybe TRBD2 (6 bases). Per germline, CDR1 SGHTA and CDR2 FQGNSA. The CDR3 is 15 amino acids. V lost 1 base to trimming and J lost 1 base, with 9 bases between them. CDR3 in amino acids: CASSLEAGRTDTQYF. CDR3 DNA sequence: TGTGCCAGCAGCTTAGAAGCGGGCCGCACAGATACGCAGTATTTT. Full variable domain (missing parts from reference TRBV7-2 and TRBJ2-3): GAGVSQSPSNKVTEKGKDVELRCDPISGHTALYWYRQSLGQGLEFLIYFQGNSAPDKSGLPSDRFSAERTGGSVSTLTIQRTQQEDSAVYLCASSLEAGRTDTQYFGPGTRLTVL.